What follows is one T cell receptor beta chain and its context. The antigen is undetermined. The data were obtained in a study of cytomegalovirus exposure and HLA in healthy donors. Study details: Across roughly 400 genotyped donors, more than 75% landed in the Caucasian-associated ancestry cluster.

Overall study results and limits: V- and J-gene trimming of TCR beta was linked (in a later analysis) to a missense DCLRE1C variant. In all likelihood, a cluster of highly shared sequence variants was a sequencing artifact. There were some V segments, including TRBV6-2 and TRBV6-3, excluded as indistinguishable.

V lost 5 bases, J lost 3 bases, and 11 bases stayed unmatched. The germline V gene has CDR1 SGHTA and CDR2 FQGNSA. The CDR3 has 19 residues. The PCR contained 60 Vbeta and 13 Jbeta primers. The repertoire was sequenced with immunoSEQ multiplex PCR; TCRdb's copy has only in-frame clones and lacks some. Of approximately 150,000 clones detected, roughly 70% appear once; the ten largest clones hold less than 3.5%. Sequenced input: PBMCs. V usage is TRBV7-2 and J usage is TRBJ2-1; TRBD2 matches at 15 bases. The clonotype originates from a woman in her forties in good health and CMV-seropositive. CDR3 bases: TGTGCCAGCAGCCCCAGACCTGGGACTAGCGGGAGGCTCTACAATGAGCAGTTCTTC. This translates into CASSPRPGTSGRLYNEQFF.